This paragraph reports one T cell receptor beta chain. Within one base of it there is no much larger clone, and no base qualities were kept. The time point label of this sample denotes: convalescence about 6 months (5-8 months) after acute presentation (visit 7). Over the course of primary infection, this study followed CD8 T cell responses against two immunodominant EBV epitopes, BRLF1 109 (YVL-BR) and BMLF1 280 (GLC-BM). Primary EBV infection was taken to be indicated by a positive serum heterophile antibody test and EBV viral capsid antigen-specific IgM. Magnetic positive selection (MACS) was first used to enrich total CD8 T cells from PBMCs. A FACSAria III was used to sort live CD3+ CD8+ tetramer+ cells to over 85% purity. A PE-conjugated tetramer loaded with the BRLF1 109-117 peptide was used for cell sorting. At both acute infection and convalescence, EBV epitope-specific CD8 T cells were tetramer-sorted, and the TCR repertoires of those cells were deep-sequenced directly ex vivo. The donors were a few individuals between about 18 and 29 years old who had clinical acute infectious mononucleosis and laboratory evidence of primary EBV infection. Heparinized peripheral blood was drawn at clinical presentation with mononucleosis symptoms and again about 6 months later. PBMCs were isolated by Ficoll-Paque density gradient centrifugation.

The data were taken from a study of blood T cell repertoires in acute mononucleosis (TCRdb year 2020). For the wider study: Convalescent samples, representing the memory response, were collected 5 to 8 months after the acute presentation. Mean blood EBV load was 3.5 to 4.5 log10 genome copies per million B cells during acute infection and 2.5 to 3 at convalescence.

Total RNA from at least 8,000 sorted tetramer+ CD8 T cells was reverse transcribed into cDNA for TCR profiling. CDR3 regions were amplified by PCR with primers annealing to V and J regions, adding unique molecular identifiers to track templates. Profiling of the TCRalpha and TCRbeta chains was done on the immunoSEQ platform, including the sequencing and error-correction standards of that platform. The study's own analysis went as follows. Clonal copy numbers were corrected for sequencing and PCR errors, and CDR3s were defined per IMGT conventions. Analysis was restricted to productive rearrangements and was performed with immunoSEQ Analyzer versions 2.0 and 3.0, and gene-pairing frequencies were further processed in Microsoft Excel. Circos plots were used to visualize V-J pairings, and MEME together with a custom motifSearch program was used to find CDR3 motifs. The OLGA algorithm was used to calculate the probability of generation of TCR sequences. A clonotype seen at both visits was called persistent, a clonotype seen only at the acute visit was called nonpersistent, and a clonotype seen only at convalescence was called de novo. An amino acid clonotype used by more than one donor was defined as a public TCR. TCRdb stores this immuneACCESS table with in-frame sequences only. Part of the clones is absent; in the studies checked, under half of the shortfall reflects unresolved V genes, and no reason is known for the rest. V, J and clone size are those of that table, while D and trimming were read from the DNA. This sample comprises about 1,800 clones, roughly a fifth of them detected only once. The top ten clones comprise around 30% of the sample.

CDR3 length: 15 amino acids, cysteine to phenylalanine. The kept DNA is CDR3 alone, 45 bases in frame from the first base. For this chain, trimming is 6 bases at the V end and 3 bases at the J end, and the number of junction bases without a gene match is 3. The germline V gene (reference sequence) gives CDR1 as SEHNR and CDR2 as FQNEAQ. The full study reports these points: Although only about 9% of unique acute clonotypes carried over into convalescence, these persisting clonotypes made up most of the response, and the remainder were seemingly replaced by new, diverse de novo clonotypes. In TCR repertoire selection for BRLF1 (YVL-BR), TCRalpha CDR3 motifs took on a dominant role, whereas TCRbeta played only a minimal one. Low acute-to-convalescent clonotype overlap might partly reflect sampling error, because only a fraction of each donor's blood was analyzed. With only a few donors in the cohort, group averages were based on very few individuals.

The chain employs TRBV7-9 and TRBJ2-1; the junction holds 12 bases that match TRBD2. Sequenced here: EBV YVL epitope tetramer+ CD8+ T cells sorted from PBMCs, sampled during convalescence from infectious mononucleosis. The sample's cell subset or site, from its label and the paper: CD8 T cells binding a tetramer with EBV BRLF1 109-117 peptide (YVL-BR). The receptor was isolated from a woman aged 18-29 years with infectious mononucleosis caused by EBV. CDR3 reads: CASSRLAGVYNEQFF. The nucleotide sequence is given as TGTGCCAGCAGTCGACTAGCGGGAGTCTACAATGAGCAGTTCTTC.